These T cell receptor beta chains were read from a single sample in a study of Ad26.COV2.S vaccination and SARS-CoV-2 variants. Repertoires were generated with immunoSEQ multiplex PCR, while TCRdb's copy carries only in-frame clones and drops some. Of hundreds of thousands of clones in the sample, roughly 90% are singletons; the top ten hold approximately 1.5%. This material consisted of peripheral blood, taken in a trial of Ad26.COV2.S vaccine versus placebo. The receptors originated from a person between 18 and 60 years old who received the Ad26.COV2.S COVID-19 vaccine or a placebo. Each CDR3 is given with its conserved first and last residue.

v_gene	j_gene	CDR3aa
TRBV30	TRBJ2-7	CAWSVISRLAESYEQYF
TRBV3-1/TRBV3-2	TRBJ1-6	CASSQEGGSYNSPLHF
TRBV6-1	TRBJ2-7	CASSEAQNMAYEQYF
TRBV9	TRBJ2-1	CASAPVGASYNEQFF
TRBV6-5	TRBJ1-5	CASSYSRGNQPQHF
TRBV27	TRBJ2-1	CASSLGTGANEQFF
TRBV19	TRBJ1-5	CASTDRVRSNQPQHF
TRBV5-1	TRBJ1-3	CASSLRSQGDGNTIYF
TRBV18	TRBJ1-1	CAIFRDTNGGTEAFF
TRBV10-1	TRBJ1-1	CASSETPWAEAFF
TRBV7-2	TRBJ2-1	CASSLGGGAWNEQFF
TRBV6-2/TRBV6-3	TRBJ1-5	CASSPLRTGISNQPQHF
TRBV19	TRBJ1-1	CASSKMEDTEAFF
TRBV11-2	TRBJ2-5	CASSLDSQETQYF
TRBV11-2	TRBJ2-5	CASSLVHTGTVQETQYF
TRBV18	TRBJ1-2	CASSPEEAPRYGYTF
TRBV6-2/TRBV6-3	TRBJ2-7	CASSYPNYEQYF
TRBV3-1/TRBV3-2	TRBJ2-7	CASSQALADYEQYF
TRBV7-3	TRBJ2-1	CASSDFQGNEQFF
TRBV30	TRBJ1-2	CAWSSGGRGYTF
TRBV4-1	TRBJ2-1	CASSPWGEISYNEQFF
TRBV5-1	TRBJ2-1	CASSSTGTDSYNEQFF
TRBV6-5	TRBJ1-5	CASSQDRRNQPQHF
TRBV6-2/TRBV6-3	TRBJ2-7	CASSQPRGSVSYEQYF
TRBV5-5	TRBJ1-4	CASSEPGQSTFNEKLFF
TRBV11-2	TRBJ2-7	CASSSRPLILEQYF
TRBV10-3	TRBJ1-2	CAISEFGGSDYGYTF
TRBV29-1	TRBJ1-1	CSVQNRGGNTEAFF
TRBV30	TRBJ1-2	CACSTGYGYTF
TRBV6-5	TRBJ2-2	CASSSHRRWGTGELFF
TRBV2	TRBJ2-3	CASRRMSSTDTQYF
TRBV3-1/TRBV3-2	TRBJ2-1	CASSQDWTSYNEQFF
TRBV9	TRBJ1-6	CASSSGDSPLHF
TRBV19	TRBJ1-3	CASIKGSSGNTIYF
TRBV5-3	TRBJ1-1	CARSLEGGGEAFF
TRBV6-2/TRBV6-3	TRBJ1-6	CASSQAPGQLYNSPLHF